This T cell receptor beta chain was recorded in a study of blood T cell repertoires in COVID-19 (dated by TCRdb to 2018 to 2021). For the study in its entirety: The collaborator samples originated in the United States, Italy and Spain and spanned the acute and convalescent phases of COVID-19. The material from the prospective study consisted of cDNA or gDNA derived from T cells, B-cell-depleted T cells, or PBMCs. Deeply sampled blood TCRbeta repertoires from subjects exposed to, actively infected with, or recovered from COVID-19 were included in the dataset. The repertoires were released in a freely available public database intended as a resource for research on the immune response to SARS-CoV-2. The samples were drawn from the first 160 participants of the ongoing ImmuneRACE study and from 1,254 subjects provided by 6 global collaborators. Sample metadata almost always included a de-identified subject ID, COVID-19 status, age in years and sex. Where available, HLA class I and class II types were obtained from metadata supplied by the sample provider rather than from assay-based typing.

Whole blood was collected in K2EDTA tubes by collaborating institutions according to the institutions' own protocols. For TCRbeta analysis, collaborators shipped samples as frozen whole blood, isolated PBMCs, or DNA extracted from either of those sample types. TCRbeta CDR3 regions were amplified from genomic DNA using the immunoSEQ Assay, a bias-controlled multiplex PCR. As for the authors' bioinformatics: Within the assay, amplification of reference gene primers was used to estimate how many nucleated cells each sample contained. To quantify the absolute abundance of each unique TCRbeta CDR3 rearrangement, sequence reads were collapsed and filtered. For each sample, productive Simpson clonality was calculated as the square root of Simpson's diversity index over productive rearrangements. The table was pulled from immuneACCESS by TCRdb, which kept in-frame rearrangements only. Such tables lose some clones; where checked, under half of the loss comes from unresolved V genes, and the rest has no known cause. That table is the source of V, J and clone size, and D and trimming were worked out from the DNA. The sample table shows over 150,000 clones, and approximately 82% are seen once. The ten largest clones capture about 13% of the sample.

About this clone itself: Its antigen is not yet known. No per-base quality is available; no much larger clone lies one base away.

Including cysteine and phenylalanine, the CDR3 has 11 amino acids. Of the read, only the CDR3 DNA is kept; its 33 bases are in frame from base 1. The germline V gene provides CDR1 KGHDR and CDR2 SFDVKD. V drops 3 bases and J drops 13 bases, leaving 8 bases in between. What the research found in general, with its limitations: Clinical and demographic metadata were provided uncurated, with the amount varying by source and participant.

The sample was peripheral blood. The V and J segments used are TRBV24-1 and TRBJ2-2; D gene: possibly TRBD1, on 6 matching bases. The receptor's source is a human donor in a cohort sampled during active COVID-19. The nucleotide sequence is TGTGCCACCAGTGATCCCAGGGGGCTGTTTTTT. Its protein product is CATSDPRGLFF.